This T cell receptor beta chain originates from a study of hypomethylating agent response in myelodysplastic syndrome. Clones were sequenced by immunoSEQ multiplex PCR, and TCRdb holds only the in-frame ones, with some missing. Here the sample spans about 10,000 clones, 83% being singletons. V gave up 6 bases and J gave up 1 base, with 12 bases separating them. Germline loops: CDR1 SNHLY, CDR2 FYNNEI. The CDR3 is 14 amino acids. The genes are TRBV2 and TRBJ1-1, with a weak D call TRBD1 (6 bases). The clonotype was recovered from a human donor with myelodysplastic syndrome. The material sequenced was bone marrow, taken before or after starting hypomethylating agent treatment for myelodysplastic syndrome (not recorded which). The CDR3 here is CASRTGQWNTEAFF. The CDR3 DNA reads TGTGCCAGCAGAACGGGACAATGGAACACTGAAGCTTTCTTT. Full variable domain (remainder filled in from reference TRBV2 and TRBJ1-1): EPEVTQTPSHQVTQMGQEVILRCVPISNHLYFYWYRQILGQKVEFLVSFYNNEISEKSEIFDDQFSVERPDGSNFTLKIRSTKLEDSAMYFCASRTGQWNTEAFFGQGTRLTVV.